This T cell receptor beta chain appears in the sequencing data of a study of T cells after yellow fever vaccination. As for the study in general: SMART-Seq v4 Ultra Low Input prepared libraries from low-cell fractions.

This clonotype was seen a few times. No antigen is known for it. The TCR cDNA carried a universal primer site and UMIs from 5'RACE template switching. TCRdb ran MiXCR on the 5' RACE reads and lists one entry per CDR3 protein. This sample carries 350,000 to 550,000 distinct CDR3 sequences, 15% to 20% of them seen once, and the ten largest clones take roughly 19%. Germline V gene sequence: CDR1 SGHVS, CDR2 FNYEAQ. The germline V and J ends were trimmed by 0 bases and 2 bases, with 14 bases remaining between them. The CDR3 runs 17 residues. General study points: Reappearance after the booster was observed for most primary-vaccination clones (roughly 97% CD4, over 75% CD8).

The chain couples TRBV7-6 to TRBJ2-1; D is uncertain. This clonotype was sampled from a man younger than 30 who received the YFV17D yellow fever vaccine. The sequencing here drew on PBMCs, taken before the yellow fever booster vaccination. CDR3 sequence: CASSLALGETAYNEQFF. Written as DNA, the CDR3 is TGTGCCAGCAGCTTAGCGCTAGGTGAGACCGCCTACAATGAGCAGTTCTTC.